This TCR beta chain is drawn from a study of blood T cell repertoires in COVID-19. Across the whole study: Acute and convalescent COVID-19 specimens originated in the United States, Italy and Spain. T cells, B-cell-depleted T cells, or PBMCs supplied cDNA or gDNA.

After removal of 5 bases from V and 1 base from J, the junction contained 14 bases not matched to a gene. The CDR3 extends over 17 amino acids. In germline, CDR1 is LNHDA, CDR2 SQIVND (reference sequence). Clones were sequenced by immunoSEQ multiplex PCR, and TCRdb holds only the in-frame ones, with some missing. The sample has about 220,000 clones; around 83% are singletons. The participants were between about 18 and 90 years old and came from about two dozen US areas. Participants reported their clinical history, and cohort assignment relied on those reports. The V call is TRBV19, the J call TRBJ2-7; TRBD2 aligns across 7 bases. The receptor was isolated from a middle-aged woman with acute COVID-19. Source material: PBMCs or T cells enriched from blood (not recorded which). CDR3 region: CASSQRWGGGWSYEQYF. The CDR3 region has the DNA TGTGCCAGTAGTCAACGCTGGGGGGGAGGCTGGTCCTACGAGCAGTACTTC.